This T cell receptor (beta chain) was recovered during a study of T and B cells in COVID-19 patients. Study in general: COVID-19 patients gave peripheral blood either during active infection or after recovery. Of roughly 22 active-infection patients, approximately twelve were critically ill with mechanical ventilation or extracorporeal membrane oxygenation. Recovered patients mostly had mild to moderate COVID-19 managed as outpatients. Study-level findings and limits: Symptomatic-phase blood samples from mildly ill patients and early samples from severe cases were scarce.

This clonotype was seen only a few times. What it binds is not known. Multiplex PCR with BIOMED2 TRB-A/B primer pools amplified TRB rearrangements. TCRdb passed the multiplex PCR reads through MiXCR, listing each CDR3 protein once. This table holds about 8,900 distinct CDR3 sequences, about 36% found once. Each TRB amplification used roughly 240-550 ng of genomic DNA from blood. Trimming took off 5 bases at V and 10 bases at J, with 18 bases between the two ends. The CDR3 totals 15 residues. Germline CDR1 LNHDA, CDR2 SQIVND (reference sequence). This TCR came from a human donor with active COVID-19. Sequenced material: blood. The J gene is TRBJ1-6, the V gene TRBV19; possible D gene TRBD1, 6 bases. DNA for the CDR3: TGTGCCAGTAGTCTCCGGACAGAGCTACGGTCACCCCTCCACTTT. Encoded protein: CASSLRTELRSPLHF.